This entry lists 23 T cell receptor beta chains sequenced from one sample in a study of blood T cell repertoires in COVID-19. This table comes from immunoSEQ multiplex PCR, and its TCRdb copy is limited to in-frame clones, with some not included. The table has about 28,000 clones, roughly 90% seen once; the top ten hold 5.4%. Source material: peripheral blood. Every receptor here comes from a man in his sixties with active COVID-19.

This chain links TRBV7-2 with TRBJ2-3; D gene ambiguous. CDR1 is SGHTA and CDR2 is FQGNSA in the germline V gene. Trimming shortened V by 2 bases and J by 3 bases, and 9 bases separated the two germline ends. This CDR3 spans 14 amino acids. CDR3 amino acids: CASSLTRGTDTQYF. CDR3 coding DNA: TGTGCCAGCAGCTTAACTCGAGGAACAGATACGCAGTATTTT.

Only a few counts were recorded for this clone. CDR3 sequence: CASSLGAGFYNSPLHF. CDR3 sequence (DNA): TGTGCCAGCAGCTTAGGTGCGGGTTTCTATAATTCACCCCTCCACTTT. V is TRBV7-9 and J is TRBJ1-6; no firm D call. From germline, CDR1 is SEHNR and CDR2 FQNEAQ (reference sequence). The CDR3 is 16 amino acids. V was clipped by 1 base and J by 3 bases, with 10 bases between them.

The chain links TRBV19 to TRBJ1-4, with 8 bases lining up with TRBD1. The germline gives CDR1 LNHDA, CDR2 SQIVND (reference sequence). CDR3 length: 15 amino acids. The J segment lost 5 bases and the V segment lost 5 bases, leaving 7 bases of the junction unmatched. CDR3 residues: CASSHDRGRNEKLFF. CDR3 in DNA: TGTGCCAGTAGTCACGACAGGGGTAGGAATGAAAAACTGTTTTTT.

The chain has TRBV3-1 (or the pseudogene TRBV3-2) and TRBJ1-1, with 9 positions matching TRBD1. The CDR3 runs to 16 residues. Germline CDR1 LGHDT, CDR2 YNNKEL (reference sequence). Trimming at V came to 2 bases and at J to 0 bases, leaving 4 bases not matched to a gene. The CDR3 loop is CASSQNRGRLNTEAFF. CDR3 nucleotides: TGTGCCAGCAGCCAAAACAGGGGGCGATTGAACACTGAAGCTTTCTTT.

The rearrangement joins TRBV7-3 to TRBJ2-1; D is perhaps TRBD2 (6 bases). V was cut by 1 base and J by 4 bases, with 17 bases left in between. Germline V gives CDR1 SGHTA, CDR2 FQGTGA. The CDR3 runs to 17 residues. The CDR3 sequence: CASSLNPAAGQYNEQFF. CDR3 nucleotide sequence: TGTGCCAGCAGCTTAAACCCAGCCGCGGGGCAGTACAATGAGCAGTTCTTC.

The rearrangement links TRBV5-1 to TRBJ2-7; TRBD1 matches at 7 bases. CDR1 SGHRS and CDR2 YFSETQ come from the germline V gene. The CDR3 is made up of 14 amino acids. Trimming at V came to 3 bases and at J to 4 bases, leaving 7 bases not matched to a gene. As DNA, the CDR3 is TGCGCCAGCAGCTCCGGGACAGCTAGTTACGAGCAGTACTTC. It is translated as CASSSGTASYEQYF. Using reference TRBV5-1 and TRBJ2-7 for the parts outside the CDR3, the full variable domain is KAGVTQTPRYLIKTRGQQVTLSCSPISGHRSVSWYQQTPGQGLQFLFEYFSETQRNKGNFPGRFSGRQFSNSRSEMNVSTLELGDSALYLCASSSGTASYEQYFGPGTRLTVT.

The chain links TRBV7-9 to TRBJ2-5, with D possibly TRBD1 on 6 matching bases. Germline V gives CDR1 SEHNR, CDR2 FQNEAQ (reference sequence). The V end was cut by 8 bases, the J end by 1 base, with 8 bases between. The CDR3 runs 12 residues. The CDR3 is CASRDTQETQYF. As DNA, the CDR3 is TGTGCCAGCCGGGACACCCAAGAGACCCAGTACTTC.

The rearrangement links TRBV7-9 to TRBJ2-7, with unresolved D. In germline, CDR1 is SEHNR, CDR2 FQNEAQ (reference sequence). The CDR3 covers 12 residues. V lost 5 bases and J 6 bases, leaving 11 bases between the germline ends. CDR3 coding DNA: TGTGCCAGCAGCGCGAGCCTCGGCGAGCAGTACTTC. It is translated as CASSASLGEQYF.

This chain joins TRBV6-5 and TRBJ1-4, with D uncertain. This CDR3 comprises 14 residues. Trimming shortened V by 6 bases and J by 7 bases, and 15 bases separated the two germline ends. Germline loops: CDR1 MNHEY, CDR2 SVGAGI. The CDR3 DNA reads as TGTGCCAGCAGCCTGACCCCGACAATTGAAAAACTGTTTTTT. This codes for CASSLTPTIEKLFF.

This clone is a singleton in its sample. The chain has TRBV9 and TRBJ2-5; possible D gene TRBD2, 7 bases. CDR3 size: 17 residues. The germline V and J ends were trimmed by 4 bases and 5 bases, with 24 bases remaining between them. Germline values: CDR1 SGDLS, CDR2 YYNGEE. This CDR3 reads CASSPTSGGPPAETQYF. As DNA, the CDR3 is TGTGCCAGCAGCCCAACGTCGGGGGGCCCCCCGGCGGAGACCCAGTACTTC. Full variable domain (outside the CDR3, taken from reference TRBV9 and TRBJ2-5): DSGVTQTPKHLITATGQRVTLRCSPRSGDLSVYWYQQSLDQGLQFLIQYYNGEERAKGNILERFSAQQFPDLHSELNLSSLELGDSALYFCASSPTSGGPPAETQYFGPGTRLLVL.

In regard to this clone: One junction end disagrees with the germline gene, perhaps due to a read error. The chain combines TRBV7-7 with TRBJ2-7; TRBD1 aligns across 8 bases. The CDR3 extends over 15 amino acids. Germline CDR1 and CDR2: SSHAT and FNYEAQ (reference sequence). The CDR3 spells CASSLATGQAYEQYF. DNA of the CDR3: TGTGCTAGCAGCTTAGCGACGGGACAGGCCTACGAGCAGTACTTC.

The CDR3 DNA follows: TGTGCCAGCAGTTTACTAGCGGGGGGCACAGATACGCAGTATTTT. It encodes CASSLLAGGTDTQYF. The chain recombines TRBV27 with TRBJ2-3, with TRBD2 matching over 10 bases. CDR3 length: 15 amino acids. The trim removed 2 bases at V and 1 base at J, leaving 0 bases unmatched. In germline, CDR1 is MNHEY, CDR2 SMNVEV (reference sequence).

Regarding this clone: This sample includes further DNA sequences coding for the same CDR3. The chain has TRBV14 and TRBJ2-7; TRBD1 is a possible D gene (6 bases). The germline V gene encodes CDR1 SGHDN and CDR2 FVKESK. The CDR3 loop spans 14 amino acids. The V and J ends lost 4 bases and 1 base respectively, with 11 bases between them. The CDR3 is CASSPNRDSYEQYF. CDR3 coding DNA: TGTGCCAGCAGCCCTAACAGGGATTCCTACGAGCAGTACTTC.

The rearrangement uses TRBV7-3 and TRBJ2-3; TRBD1 is a possible D gene (6 bases). From germline, CDR1 is SGHTA and CDR2 FQGTGA. Deletions cut 5 bases from V and 0 bases from J, with 12 bases between. The CDR3 extends over 15 amino acids. In DNA form, the CDR3 reads TGTGCCAGCAGCGCACAGGGATTTAGCACAGATACGCAGTATTTT. Translation gives CASSAQGFSTDTQYF.

This chain uses TRBV15 with TRBJ1-1, with D perhaps TRBD1 (5 bases). The germline V and J ends were trimmed by 3 bases and 7 bases, with 21 bases remaining between them. The germline V gene encodes CDR1 LNHNV and CDR2 YYDKDF (reference sequence). The CDR3 has 16 residues. CDR3 in amino acids: CATSSRDSGILYEAFF. Here the CDR3 DNA reads TGTGCCACCAGCAGCCGGGACTCAGGGATCCTTTATGAAGCTTTCTTT.

The chain is built from TRBV6-1 and TRBJ2-1; D is perhaps TRBD2 (5 bases). Germline values: CDR1 MNHNS, CDR2 SASEGT. The CDR3 runs 15 residues. V lost 1 base and J lost 7, with 14 bases in between. The CDR3 coding sequence is TGTGCCAGCAGTGAAGTTGGGATTTCGGGGAATGAGCAGTTCTTC. It encodes CASSEVGISGNEQFF.

The CDR3 nucleotides are TGTGCCAGCAGAACACAGGGTTTTGGCTACACCTTC. Its protein product is CASRTQGFGYTF. The rearrangement joins TRBV28 to TRBJ1-2; D is perhaps TRBD1 (6 bases). Germline CDR1 MDHEN, CDR2 SYDVKM. Trimming took 6 bases from V and 7 from J, leaving 12 bases between them. This CDR3 spans 12 amino acids.

The CDR3 loop reads CASSQGHRNTGELFF. CDR3 nucleotides: TGCGCCAGCAGCCAGGGCCACCGGAACACCGGGGAGCTGTTTTTT. V is TRBV5-1 and J is TRBJ2-2, with a tentative D call TRBD1 (5 bases). Germline loops: CDR1 SGHRS, CDR2 YFSETQ. The CDR3 is 15 amino acids. Trimming stripped 4 bases from V and 1 base from J, with 11 bases between. The complete variable domain, with remaining parts taken from reference TRBV5-1 and TRBJ2-2, reads KAGVTQTPRYLIKTRGQQVTLSCSPISGHRSVSWYQQTPGQGLQFLFEYFSETQRNKGNFPGRFSGRQFSNSRSEMNVSTLELGDSALYLCASSQGHRNTGELFFGEGSRLTVL.

The chain carries TRBV27 and TRBJ1-1, with 8 bases fitting TRBD1. In germline, CDR1 is MNHEY, CDR2 SMNVEV (reference sequence). V was clipped by 6 bases and J by 3 bases; unmatched bases: 3. The CDR3 runs to 13 residues. In DNA form, the CDR3 reads TGTGCCAGCAGCGGACAGGGTGACACTGAAGCTTTCTTT. Translating it yields CASSGQGDTEAFF.

The table lists this clone with a count of one. The chain joins TRBV27 to TRBJ2-2, with TRBD1 matching over 7 bases. Germline CDR1 is MNHEY and CDR2 is SMNVEV (reference sequence). This CDR3 has 16 residues. The J segment lost 4 bases and the V segment lost 2 bases, leaving 7 bases of the junction unmatched. CDR3 DNA sequence: TGTGCCAGCAGTTTAATCGAGGGGGCGGTCACCGGGGAGCTGTTTTTT. Protein product: CASSLIEGAVTGELFF.

V and J are TRBV5-1 and TRBJ2-5, with 7 bases fitting TRBD1. The CDR3 covers 13 residues. With V trimmed by 2 bases and J by 6 bases, 4 bases remained unmatched. In germline, CDR1 is SGHRS, CDR2 YFSETQ. The CDR3 here is CASSLETGKTQYF. Here the CDR3 DNA reads TGCGCCAGCAGCTTAGAGACAGGGAAGACCCAGTACTTC.

This chain links TRBV15 with TRBJ2-1, with D uncertain. CDR3 length equals 13 residues. Germline CDR1 and CDR2: LNHNV and YYDKDF (reference sequence). Trimming removed 5 bases at V and 9 bases at J, with 14 bases between. CDR3 in amino acids: CATSPHRAIEQFF. CDR3 DNA sequence: TGTGCCACCAGCCCCCACCGTGCGATTGAGCAGTTCTTC.

The chain has TRBV18 and TRBJ2-7, with a possible D match to TRBD2 (7 bases). Looked up from germline, CDR1 is KGHSH and CDR2 is LQKENI. The V end was cut by 4 bases, the J end by 5 bases, with 30 bases between. The CDR3 has 19 amino acids. The CDR3 coding sequence is TGTGCCAGCTCACTACCTTCAGGGGAGGGGCCACGATTTCTTCACGAGCAGTACTTC. Translating it yields CASSLPSGEGPRFLHEQYF.